These 17 T cell receptor beta chains originate from one sample sequenced in a study of T cells in Graves' hyperthyroidism and ophthalmopathy. RNA transcripts provided the source from which TCR beta CDR3 regions were amplified. First-round RT-PCR targeting the TCR CDR3 was performed with the HTBI primer set. From the multiplex PCR reads, TCRdb called clonotypes with MiXCR, one entry per CDR3 protein. The sample includes fewer than 750,000 distinct CDR3 sequences, approximately 14% of them seen just once. The specimen sequenced was blood. The receptors were sampled from a woman aged 40-49 years with Graves' ophthalmopathy.

In DNA form, the CDR3 reads TGTGCCAGCAGTCTAAAGGGGGCGAGGACTGAAGCTTTCTTT. It yields the protein CASSLKGARTEAFF. The chain combines TRBV6-2 or TRBV6-3 with TRBJ1-1; 7 nucleotides agree with TRBD1. V was pared by 5 bases and J by 5 bases, with 8 bases of the junction left unmatched. Germline V gene data show CDR1 as MNHEY and CDR2 as SVGEGT. The CDR3 consists of 14 residues.

The chain links TRBV20-1 to TRBJ1-5; no clear D gene. Trimming removed 3 bases at V and 5 bases at J, with 17 bases between. Per germline, CDR1 DFQATT and CDR2 SNEGSKA (reference sequence). The CDR3 has 15 amino acids. The CDR3 here is CSARSREGSDQPQHF. The CDR3 DNA is TGCAGTGCTAGGTCCCGGGAGGGTTCCGATCAGCCCCAGCATTTT.

The chain couples TRBV6-5 to TRBJ2-5; D ambiguous. The CDR3 is made up of 14 amino acids. Trimming cost V 4 bases and J 5 bases, with 14 bases left between them. CDR1 and CDR2 from the germline V gene are MNHEY and SVGAGI. This CDR3 reads CASSWELTAETQYF. CDR3 coding DNA: TGTGCCAGCAGTTGGGAACTAACGGCGGAGACCCAGTACTTC.

In its sample, this clonotype was seen many times. The chain recombines TRBV7-6 with TRBJ1-2; D is unresolved. V lost 6 bases and J lost 0, with 14 bases in between. CDR3 length: 15 amino acids. The germline V gene has CDR1 SGHVS and CDR2 FNYEAQ. The CDR3, as DNA: TGTGCCAGCAGTCAAACCGGGGAAGCTAACTATGGCTACACCTTC. Encoded protein: CASSQTGEANYGYTF.

The J gene is TRBJ1-2, the V gene TRBV3-1; 9 bases agree with TRBD1. Trimming at V came to 3 bases and at J to 9 bases, leaving 8 bases not matched to a gene. Germline CDR1 reads LGHDT; CDR2 reads YNNKEL (reference sequence). CDR3 length: 14 amino acids. CDR3 residues: CASSHSGTGNSYTF. Here the CDR3 DNA reads TGTGCCAGCAGCCATTCCGGGACAGGGAATAGCTACACCTTC.

This clonotype occurred many times. This rearrangement joins TRBV29-1 to TRBJ2-2; D unclear. This CDR3 comprises 11 residues. Germline CDR1 reads SQVTM; CDR2 reads ANQGSEA. V shed 8 bases and J shed 6 bases, with 10 bases lying between them. For the CDR3, the DNA is TGCAGCCCACGATTGCCCGGGGAGCTGTTTTTT. Translation: CSPRLPGELFF.

This clonotype was picked up a small number of times. The J gene is TRBJ2-2, the V gene TRBV20-1; 7 bases line up with TRBD1. The CDR3 runs to 15 residues. CDR1 is DFQATT and CDR2 is SNEGSKA in the germline V gene (reference sequence). J lost 1 base, V lost 5 bases, and 7 bases had no gene match. CDR3 amino acids: CSAFKTGKNTGELFF. The CDR3 DNA reads TGCAGTGCTTTCAAGACAGGGAAGAACACCGGGGAGCTGTTTTTT.

V and J are TRBV20-1 and TRBJ2-2, with D tentatively TRBD1 or TRBD2 (5 bases each). Per the germline V gene, CDR1 is DFQATT and CDR2 is SNEGSKA (reference sequence). Trimming stripped 4 bases from V and 3 bases from J, with 6 bases between. This CDR3 spans 12 amino acids. The CDR3 nucleotides are TGCAGTGCTATGGGGGACACCGGGGAGCTGTTTTTT. This codes for CSAMGDTGELFF.

This clonotype was seen many times. V and J are TRBV6-2 or TRBV6-3 and TRBJ2-5; D is ambiguous. The CDR3 has 13 amino acids. The germline V and J ends were trimmed by 3 bases and 5 bases, with 10 bases remaining between them. Germline loops: CDR1 MNHEY, CDR2 SVGEGT. Written as DNA, the CDR3 is TGTGCCAGCAGTTATACCCCGAGGGAGACCCAGTACTTC. Amino acid sequence: CASSYTPRETQYF.

This clonotype was recorded many times. The rearrangement uses TRBV5-1 and TRBJ2-7, with TRBD2 matching over 7 bases. Germline V gene lookup returns CDR1 SGHRS and CDR2 YFSETQ. V trimming: 0 bases; J trimming: 6 bases; junction bases outside the gene matches: 6. The CDR3 totals 14 residues. In DNA, the CDR3 is TGCGCCAGCAGCTTGGCCCCAGGGAGGGGCGAGCAGTACTTC. Translating gives CASSLAPGRGEQYF.

The chain couples TRBV28 to TRBJ2-7, with unresolved D. The V gene's germline CDR1 is MDHEN and CDR2 SYDVKM. V lost 7 bases, J lost 3 bases, and 10 bases lay in between. This CDR3 is built from 12 residues. DNA for the CDR3: TGTGCCAGCAATTTGGGCGACTACGAGCAGTACTTC. Translated: CASNLGDYEQYF.

This rearrangement joins TRBV6-5 to TRBJ1-1, with 7 bases matching TRBD1. Germline values: CDR1 MNHEY, CDR2 SVGAGI. The CDR3 totals 15 residues. Trimming removed 6 bases from V and 1 base from J; junction bases left unmatched: 8. This CDR3 is CASRLLGTANTEAFF. Here the CDR3 DNA reads TGTGCCAGCAGGTTACTCGGGACAGCGAACACTGAAGCTTTCTTT.

This clonotype was seen at least ten times. The V call is TRBV27, the J call TRBJ2-7; 7 nucleotides agree with TRBD2. This CDR3 comprises 14 residues. Losses at the gene ends were 8 bases for V and 0 bases for J; bases not matched to a gene: 7. The germline CDR1 and CDR2 sequences are MNHEY and SMNVEV (reference sequence). The CDR3 loop is CASALAELSYEQYF. The CDR3, as DNA: TGTGCCAGCGCGCTAGCGGAACTCTCCTACGAGCAGTACTTC.

CDR3 loop: CASSPYTTAPTGYGELFF. The DNA for the CDR3 is TGTGCCAGCAGCCCGTACACGACAGCTCCGACAGGGTATGGGGAGCTGTTTTTT. The chain uses TRBV7-3 and TRBJ2-2; 7 positions match TRBD1. Looked up from germline, CDR1 is SGHTA and CDR2 is FQGTGA. The CDR3 is made up of 18 amino acids. V shed 5 bases, J shed 8 bases, and the junction held 20 bases outside the gene matches.

This sequence joins TRBV6-5 and TRBJ2-7; D is perhaps TRBD1 (5 bases). V was clipped by 2 bases and J by 2 bases, with 10 bases between them. The CDR3 totals 14 residues. Germline-derived CDR1 and CDR2 are MNHEY and SVGAGI. The CDR3 DNA is TGTGCCAGCAGTTACCTCGACAGAGCCTACGAGCAGTACTTC. Translating it yields CASSYLDRAYEQYF.

This clonotype was observed many times. CDR3 sequence: CATSRDRGSASYEQYF. In DNA, the CDR3 is TGTGCCACCAGCAGAGATCGGGGTTCAGCGTCCTACGAGCAGTACTTC. V usage is TRBV15 and J usage is TRBJ2-7; D perhaps matches TRBD2 (5 bases). Germline CDR1 and CDR2: LNHNV and YYDKDF (reference sequence). V was trimmed by 0 bases and J by 1 base, leaving 13 bases between them. The CDR3 consists of 16 residues. Complete variable domain (other parts from reference TRBV15 and TRBJ2-7): DAMVIQNPRYQVTQFGKPVTLSCSQTLNHNVMYWYQQKSSQAPKLLFHYYDKDFNNEADTPDNFQSRRPNTSFCFLDIRSPGLGDTAMYLCATSRDRGSASYEQYFGPGTRLTVT.

This clonotype was counted many times. The J gene is TRBJ2-6, the V gene TRBV19; D unresolved. V was cut by 1 base and J by 0 bases, with 7 bases left in between. Germline CDR1 LNHDA, CDR2 SQIVND (reference sequence). The CDR3 runs 16 residues. CDR3 sequence: CASSIGPDSGANVLTF. The CDR3 DNA follows: TGTGCCAGTAGTATAGGTCCGGACTCTGGGGCCAACGTCCTGACTTTC. The entire variable domain, with the rest obtained from reference TRBV19 and TRBJ2-6, is as follows: DGGITQSPKYLFRKEGQNVTLSCEQNLNHDAMYWYRQDPGQGLRLIYYSQIVNDFQKGDIAEGYSVSREKKESFPLTVTSAQKNPTAFYLCASSIGPDSGANVLTFGAGSRLTVL.